This T cell receptor beta chain was sequenced during a study of blood T cell repertoires in COVID-19. Germline lookup yields CDR1 SGHRS and CDR2 YFSETQ. This CDR3 contains 14 residues. With V trimmed by 4 bases and J by 7 bases, 9 bases remained unmatched. Data came from immunoSEQ multiplex PCR; TCRdb stores just in-frame clones and leaves some out. This sample has 250,000 to 350,000 clones; 70% to 90% occur once, and the top ten carry around 13%. Sample: peripheral blood. The sequence was obtained from a woman in her seventies with COVID-19, enrolled during active disease. The V call is TRBV5-1, the J call TRBJ2-3; TRBD2 agrees at 7 bases. The CDR3 sequence is CASSPGLVSHTQYF. The CDR3 nucleotides read TGCGCCAGCAGCCCCGGACTAGTTTCCCATACGCAGTATTTT. Using reference TRBV5-1 and TRBJ2-3 for the parts outside the CDR3, the full variable domain is KAGVTQTPRYLIKTRGQQVTLSCSPISGHRSVSWYQQTPGQGLQFLFEYFSETQRNKGNFPGRFSGRQFSNSRSEMNVSTLELGDSALYLCASSPGLVSHTQYFGPGTRLTVL.